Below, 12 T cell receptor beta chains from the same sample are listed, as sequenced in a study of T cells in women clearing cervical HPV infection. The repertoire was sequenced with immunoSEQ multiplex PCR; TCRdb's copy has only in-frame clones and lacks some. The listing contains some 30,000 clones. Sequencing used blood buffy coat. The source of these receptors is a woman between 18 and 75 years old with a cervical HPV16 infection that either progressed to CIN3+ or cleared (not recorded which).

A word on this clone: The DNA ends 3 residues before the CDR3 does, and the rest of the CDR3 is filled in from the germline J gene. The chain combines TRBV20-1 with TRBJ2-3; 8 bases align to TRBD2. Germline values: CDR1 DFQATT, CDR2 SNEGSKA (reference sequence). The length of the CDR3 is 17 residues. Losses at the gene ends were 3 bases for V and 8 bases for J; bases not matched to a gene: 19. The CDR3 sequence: CSASFGGAISGRGTQYF. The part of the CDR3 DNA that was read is TGCAGTGCTAGTTTCGGGGGGGCTATCTCCGGTCGGGGTACG.

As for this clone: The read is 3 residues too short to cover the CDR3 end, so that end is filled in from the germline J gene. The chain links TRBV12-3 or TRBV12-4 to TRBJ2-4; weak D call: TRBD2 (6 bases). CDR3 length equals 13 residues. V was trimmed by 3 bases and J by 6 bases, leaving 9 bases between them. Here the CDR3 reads CASSFGGTNIQYF. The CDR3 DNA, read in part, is TGTGCCAGCAGTTTTGGGGGGACAAACATT.

CDR3 residues: CASSEPGQPNTEAFF. The CDR3 DNA, read in part, is TGTGCCAGCAGTGAGCCGGGACAGCCAAACACTGAA. The chain combines TRBV6-4 with TRBJ1-1, with TRBD1 matching 7 bases. Coverage ceases 3 residues before the CDR3 finishes, and the germline J gene fills in the end. The junction had 6 bases not matched to a gene; V was cut back by 3 bases and J by 2 bases. CDR1 is MRHNA and CDR2 is SNTAGT in the germline V gene. There are 15 residues in the CDR3.

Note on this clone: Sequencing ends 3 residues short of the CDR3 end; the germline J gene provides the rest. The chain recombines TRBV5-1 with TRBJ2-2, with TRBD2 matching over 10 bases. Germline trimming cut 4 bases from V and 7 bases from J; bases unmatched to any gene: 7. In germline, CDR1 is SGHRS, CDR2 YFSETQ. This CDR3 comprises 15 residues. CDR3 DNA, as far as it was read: TGCGCCAGCAGCCCGGAAGGACTAGCGGTCGGGGAG. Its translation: CASSPEGLAVGE. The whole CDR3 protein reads CASSPEGLAVGELFF.

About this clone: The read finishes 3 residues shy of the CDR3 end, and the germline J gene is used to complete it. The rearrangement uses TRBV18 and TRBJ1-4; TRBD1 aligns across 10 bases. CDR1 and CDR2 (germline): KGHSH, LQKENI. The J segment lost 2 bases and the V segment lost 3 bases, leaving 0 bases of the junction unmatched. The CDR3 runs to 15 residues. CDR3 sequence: CASSPDRGTNEKLFF. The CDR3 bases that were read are TGTGCCAGCTCACCGGACAGGGGGACTAATGAAAAA.

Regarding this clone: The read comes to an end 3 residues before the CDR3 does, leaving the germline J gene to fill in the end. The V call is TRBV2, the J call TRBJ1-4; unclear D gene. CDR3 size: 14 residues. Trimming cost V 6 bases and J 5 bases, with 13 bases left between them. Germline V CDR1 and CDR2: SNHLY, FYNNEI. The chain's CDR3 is CASRPRPGNEKLFF. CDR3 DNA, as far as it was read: TGTGCCAGCAGGCCAAGGCCGGGGAATGAAAAA.

The DNA read from the CDR3 is TGTGCCAGCAATCGGGACAGGACTTACAATGAG. Translated: CASNRDRTYNE. The whole CDR3 reads CASNRDRTYNEQFF. The chain carries TRBV9 and TRBJ2-1, with 8 bases lining up with TRBD1. The read is 3 residues too short to cover the CDR3 end, so that end is filled in from the germline J gene. The CDR3 length is 14 residues. After removal of 6 bases from V and 4 bases from J, the junction contained 6 bases not matched to a gene. Germline V gene data show CDR1 as SGDLS and CDR2 as YYNGEE. Looking up the rest from reference TRBV9 and TRBJ2-1 gives the full variable domain: DSGVTQTPKHLITATGQRVTLRCSPRSGDLSVYWYQQSLDQGLQFLIQYYNGEERAKGNILERFSAQQFPDLHSELNLSSLELGDSALYFCASNRDRTYNEQFFGPGTRLTVL.

The CDR3 spells CASRETVTQYF. CDR3 DNA, as far as it was read: TGTGCCAGCAGGGAGACAGTAACC. The genes are TRBV12-3 or TRBV12-4 and TRBJ2-5, with a weak D call TRBD1 (5 bases). The CDR3 goes on 3 residues after the read ends, and that part is filled in from the germline J gene. The CDR3 totals 11 residues.

The CDR3 sequence: CASRRNTEAFF. The covered CDR3 bases are TGTGCCAGCAGGCGTAACACTGAA. This chain uses TRBV7-2 with TRBJ1-1; D unresolved. The read halts 3 residues ahead of the CDR3 end, with the missing end drawn from the germline J gene. The CDR3 totals 11 residues. Germline lookup yields CDR1 SGHTA and CDR2 FQGNSA. V lost 6 bases and J 2 bases, leaving 4 bases between the germline ends.

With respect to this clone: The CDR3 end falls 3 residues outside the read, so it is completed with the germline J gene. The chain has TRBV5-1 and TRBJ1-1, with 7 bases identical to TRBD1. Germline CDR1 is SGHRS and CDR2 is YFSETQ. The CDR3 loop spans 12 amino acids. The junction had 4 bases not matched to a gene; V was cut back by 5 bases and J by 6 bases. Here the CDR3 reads CASRSGGSEAFF. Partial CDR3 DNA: TGCGCCAGCAGATCAGGGGGGTCTGAA.

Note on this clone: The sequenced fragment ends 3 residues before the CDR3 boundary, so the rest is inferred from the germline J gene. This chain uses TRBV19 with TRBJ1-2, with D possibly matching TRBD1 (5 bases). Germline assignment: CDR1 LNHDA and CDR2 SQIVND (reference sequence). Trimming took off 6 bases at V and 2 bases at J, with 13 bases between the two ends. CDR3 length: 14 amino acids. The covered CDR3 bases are TGTGCCAGTAGCCTGATAGGGGCGAACTATGGC. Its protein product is CASSLIGANYG. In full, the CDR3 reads CASSLIGANYGYTF.

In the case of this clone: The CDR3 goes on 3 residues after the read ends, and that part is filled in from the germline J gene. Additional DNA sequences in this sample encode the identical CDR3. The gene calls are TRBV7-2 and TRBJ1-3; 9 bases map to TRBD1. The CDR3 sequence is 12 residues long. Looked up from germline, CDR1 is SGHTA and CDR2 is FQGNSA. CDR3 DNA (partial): TGTGCCAGCAGCTTACTGGACAGGGGA. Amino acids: CASSLLDRG. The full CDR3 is CASSLLDRGIYF.